A single sample is the source of the 21 T cell receptor beta chains below, sequenced in a study of control samples from healthy donors and cancer patients. The assay was immunoSEQ multiplex PCR, and TCRdb's table has in-frame clones only and misses some. The table has some 120,000 clones, around 94% seen once. The source material was PBMCs. The receptors come from a man older than 75 with head and neck cancer.

V is TRBV11-2 and J is TRBJ2-7; D not resolved. V lost 5 bases and J 6 bases, leaving 17 bases between the germline ends. Germline loops: CDR1 SGHAT, CDR2 FQNNGV. The length of the CDR3 is 14 residues. This chain's CDR3 is CASSPPRTTGEQYF. The CDR3, as DNA: TGTGCCAGCAGCCCGCCCCGCACCACGGGCGAGCAGTACTTC.

The gene calls are TRBV6-5 and TRBJ1-3; the match to TRBD1 covers 7 bases. V lost 3 bases and J lost 4; bases outside the gene matches: 9. Looked up from germline, CDR1 is MNHEY and CDR2 is SVGAGI. The CDR3 sequence is 16 residues long. Written as DNA, the CDR3 is TGTGCCAGCAGTTATACGGGACAGAAGGCCGGAAACACCATATATTTT. Translating it yields CASSYTGQKAGNTIYF.

The chain couples TRBV11-2 to TRBJ2-7, with no clear D. This CDR3 has 14 amino acids. V lost 2 bases and J 2 bases, leaving 10 bases between the germline ends. Germline V lookup: CDR1 SGHAT, CDR2 FQNNGV. The CDR3: CASSLLGSTYEQYF. In DNA, the CDR3 is TGTGCCAGCAGCTTACTTGGCAGTACCTACGAGCAGTACTTC.

The rearrangement uses TRBV9 and TRBJ2-7; possibly TRBD1 for D (5 bases). The length of the CDR3 is 13 residues. The germline V and J ends were trimmed by 4 bases and 9 bases, with 17 bases remaining between them. Germline V lookup: CDR1 SGDLS, CDR2 YYNGEE. The CDR3 protein is CASSPGHTYLQYF. The CDR3 DNA follows: TGTGCCAGCAGCCCAGGACATACCTACCTGCAGTACTTC. Full variable domain (rest looked up from reference TRBV9 and TRBJ2-7): DSGVTQTPKHLITATGQRVTLRCSPRSGDLSVYWYQQSLDQGLQFLIQYYNGEERAKGNILERFSAQQFPDLHSELNLSSLELGDSALYFCASSPGHTYLQYFGPGTRLTVT.

This clone was observed once. The chain has TRBV1 and TRBJ2-3; the listed D gene, TRBD2, was not tested against the DNA. TRBV1 is a known pseudogene. The CDR3 loop spans 17 amino acids. The CDR3 coding sequence is TGCACCAGCAGCCCGCCGGGACTAGCGGGGGGCACAGATACGCAGTATTTT. It translates to CTSSPPGLAGGTDTQYF.

This chain links TRBV5-1 with TRBJ2-7; TRBD2 is a possible D gene (5 bases). The V and J ends lost 4 bases and 2 bases respectively, with 13 bases between them. CDR1 and CDR2 (germline): SGHRS, YFSETQ. The CDR3 spans 14 residues. The CDR3 protein is CASSLEGLTYEQYF. The CDR3 nucleotides are TGCGCCAGCAGCCTCGAGGGTCTAACCTACGAGCAGTACTTC.

V gene TRBV5-4 combines with J gene TRBJ1-2, with no clear D. The germline V gene has CDR1 SGHNT and CDR2 YYREEE (reference sequence). V lost 0 bases, J lost 4 bases, and 7 bases lay in between. The CDR3 is made up of 13 amino acids. The CDR3 loop reads CASSLEPVYGYTF. CDR3 sequence (DNA): TGTGCCAGCAGCTTGGAGCCAGTCTATGGCTACACCTTC.

The chain links TRBV10-3 to TRBJ1-1; D is unresolved. With 3 bases removed from V and 1 base from J, the gap between germline ends came to 9 bases. CDR3 size: 14 residues. CDR1 and CDR2 from the germline V gene are ENHRY and SYGVKD. The CDR3 DNA is TGTGCCATCAGTGACCCGAGGGAGAACACTGAAGCTTTCTTT. This sequence encodes CAISDPRENTEAFF.

The V and J genes are TRBV29-1 and TRBJ2-5; D is ambiguous. CDR3 size: 13 residues. Germline-derived CDR1 and CDR2 are SQVTM and ANQGSEA. Trimming took off 7 bases at V and 2 bases at J, with 14 bases between the two ends. This chain's CDR3 is CSAKGTSQETQYF. Here the CDR3 DNA reads TGCAGCGCCAAGGGTACATCTCAAGAGACCCAGTACTTC.

In DNA, the CDR3 is TGTGCCAGCAGCTCGGACCCCCAGCAGCCCCAGCATTTT. Protein sequence: CASSSDPQQPQHF. This chain links TRBV5-4 with TRBJ1-5; no reliable D call. Germline V CDR1 and CDR2: SGHNT, YYREEE (reference sequence). The V end was cut by 3 bases, the J end by 7 bases, with 11 bases between. This CDR3 region has 13 residues.

This chain joins TRBV5-1 and TRBJ2-1; D gene ambiguous. In germline, CDR1 is SGHRS, CDR2 YFSETQ. The CDR3 covers 14 residues. Between the trimmed V and J ends, which lost 2 bases and 10 bases, there was a span of 16 bases. The CDR3: CASSFTKWTDEQFF. The CDR3 bases are TGCGCCAGCAGCTTTACTAAGTGGACCGACGAGCAGTTCTTC.

Within the sample, this clone is medium-sized. This chain connects TRBV7-9 to TRBJ1-5; the match to TRBD1 covers 8 bases. V shed 3 bases and J 1 base; nucleotides not matched to a gene: 2. Germline V lookup: CDR1 SEHNR, CDR2 FQNEAQ (reference sequence). The CDR3 totals 15 residues. The CDR3 DNA sequence: TGTGCCAGCAGCTTTCAGGGGGCGAGCAATCAGCCCCAGCATTTT. Protein: CASSFQGASNQPQHF.

This chain links TRBV30 with TRBJ2-5, with D hard to call. CDR1 is GTSNPN, CDR2 SVGIG, per germline (reference sequence). Trimming cost V 2 bases and J 0 bases, with 4 bases left between them. The CDR3 is made up of 12 amino acids. CDR3 residues: CAWSPYQETQYF. For the CDR3, the DNA is TGTGCCTGGAGTCCATACCAAGAGACCCAGTACTTC.

The chain carries TRBV19 and TRBJ2-1, with 10 bases identical to TRBD2. The CDR3 runs to 15 residues. Trimming removed 4 bases from V and 9 bases from J; junction bases left unmatched: 9. Germline CDR1 reads LNHDA; CDR2 reads SQIVND (reference sequence). The CDR3 sequence is CASSRTSGRAVEQFF. CDR3 DNA sequence: TGTGCCAGTAGTAGAACAAGCGGGAGGGCCGTTGAGCAGTTCTTC.

A remark on this clone: The sample has other DNA sequences that encode this CDR3 too. This sequence joins TRBV30 and TRBJ2-5; D possibly corresponds to TRBD2 (6 bases). Trimming left V 2 bases short and J 3 bases short, with 10 bases between. The germline V gene encodes CDR1 GTSNPN and CDR2 SVGIG (reference sequence). The length of the CDR3 is 13 residues. The CDR3 region has the DNA TGTGCCTGGAGTCCGCCGGGGGAAGAGACCCAGTACTTC. Its protein product is CAWSPPGEETQYF.

The V call is TRBV7-2, the J call TRBJ2-7; D possibly corresponds to TRBD2 (6 bases). With 1 base removed from V and 0 bases from J, the gap between germline ends came to 10 bases. CDR3 size: 15 residues. The germline V gene has CDR1 SGHTA and CDR2 FQGNSA. This CDR3 is CASSLVVGSSYEQYF. CDR3 DNA: TGTGCCAGCAGCTTAGTGGTCGGGAGCTCCTACGAGCAGTACTTC.

The DNA for the CDR3 is TGTGCCAGCAGACTAGAGGGCACAAGCACCGGGGAGCTGTTTTTT. This codes for CASRLEGTSTGELFF. This chain joins TRBV5-4 and TRBJ2-2; D perhaps matches TRBD2 (5 bases). Germline V CDR1 and CDR2: SGHNT, YYREEE (reference sequence). Trimming cost V 5 bases and J 4 bases, with 15 bases left between them. CDR3 length: 15 amino acids.

The CDR3 is CSVERQTMNTEAFF. CDR3 nucleotides: TGCAGCGTTGAGAGGCAGACCATGAACACTGAAGCTTTCTTT. J is TRBJ1-1 and V is TRBV29-1; D remains unclear. The CDR3 has 14 amino acids. The germline gives CDR1 SQVTM, CDR2 ANQGSEA. Trimming removed 3 bases from V and 0 bases from J, with 11 bases in between.

The V gene is TRBV11-2, the J gene TRBJ2-3; no definite D call. Germline loops: CDR1 SGHAT, CDR2 FQNNGV. V lost 1 base, J lost 1 base, and 6 bases lay in between. CDR3 length: 14 residues. CDR3 protein: CASSLGVRTDTQYF. The DNA of the CDR3 is TGTGCCAGCAGCTTAGGGGTCCGCACAGATACGCAGTATTTT.

The V gene is TRBV5-6, the J gene TRBJ1-1, with TRBD1 matching over 9 bases. Germline CDR1 and CDR2: SGHDT and YYEEEE. V was clipped by 2 bases and J by 6 bases; unmatched bases: 11. This CDR3 contains 16 residues. CDR3: CASSFLLQGANAEAFF. The DNA of the CDR3 is TGTGCCAGCAGCTTCTTACTACAGGGGGCTAACGCTGAAGCTTTCTTT.

V gene TRBV7-2 combines with J gene TRBJ1-2; 7 bases fit TRBD1. The CDR3 covers 14 residues. Germline CDR1 SGHTA, CDR2 FQGNSA. The V and J ends lost 5 bases and 4 bases, in that order; junction bases with no gene match: 7. The CDR3 sequence is CASSPQGQSYGYTF. CDR3 DNA: TGTGCCAGCAGCCCCCAGGGACAGTCCTATGGCTACACCTTC.